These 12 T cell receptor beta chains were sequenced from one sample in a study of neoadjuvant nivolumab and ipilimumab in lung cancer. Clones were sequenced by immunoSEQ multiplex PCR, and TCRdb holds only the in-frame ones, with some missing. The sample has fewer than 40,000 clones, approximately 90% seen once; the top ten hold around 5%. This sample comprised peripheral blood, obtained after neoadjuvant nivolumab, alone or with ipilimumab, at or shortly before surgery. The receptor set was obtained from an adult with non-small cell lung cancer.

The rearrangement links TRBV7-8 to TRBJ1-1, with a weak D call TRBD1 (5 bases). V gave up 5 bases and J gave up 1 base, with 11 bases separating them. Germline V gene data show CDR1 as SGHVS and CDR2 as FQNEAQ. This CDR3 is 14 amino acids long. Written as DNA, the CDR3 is TGTGCCAGCAGCGTCAGGGATTCGAACACTGAAGCTTTCTTT. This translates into CASSVRDSNTEAFF.

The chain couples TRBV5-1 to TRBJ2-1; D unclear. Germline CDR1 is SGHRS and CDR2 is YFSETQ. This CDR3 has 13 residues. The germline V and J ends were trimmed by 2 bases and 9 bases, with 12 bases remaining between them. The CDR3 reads CASSLQPSGEQFF. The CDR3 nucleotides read TGCGCCAGCAGCTTACAACCCTCTGGTGAGCAGTTCTTC.

The CDR3 here is CASSALEGANIQYF. CDR3 coding DNA: TGTGCCAGCAGTGCTCTCGAGGGGGCTAACATTCAGTACTTC. The chain recombines TRBV6-5 with TRBJ2-4; TRBD1 matches at 7 bases. CDR1 is MNHEY, CDR2 SVGAGI, per germline. With V trimmed by 5 bases and J by 7 bases, 8 bases remained unmatched. This CDR3 contains 14 residues.

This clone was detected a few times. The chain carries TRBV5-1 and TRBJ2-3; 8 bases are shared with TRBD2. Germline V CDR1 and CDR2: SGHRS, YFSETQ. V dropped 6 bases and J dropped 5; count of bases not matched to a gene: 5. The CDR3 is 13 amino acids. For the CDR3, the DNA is TGCGCCAGCAACGGGGGGGGCAGAGATACGCAGTATTTT. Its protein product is CASNGGGRDTQYF.

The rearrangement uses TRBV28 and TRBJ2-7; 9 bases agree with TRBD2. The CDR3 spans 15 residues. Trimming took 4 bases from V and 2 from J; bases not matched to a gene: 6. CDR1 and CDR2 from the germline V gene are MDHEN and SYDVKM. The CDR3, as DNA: TGTGCCAGCAGTTCATCAGGCGGGGGGGCCTACGAGCAGTACTTC. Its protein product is CASSSSGGGAYEQYF.

The DNA for the CDR3 is TGTGCCAGCAGCTTAATACCCGGGGGATTTAACACTGAAGCTTTCTTT. This gives the protein CASSLIPGGFNTEAFF. The chain is built from TRBV5-5 and TRBJ1-1; the D gene is possibly TRBD1 (5 bases). The length of the CDR3 is 16 residues. V gave up 2 bases and J gave up 2 bases, with 16 bases separating them. The germline gives CDR1 SGHKS, CDR2 YYEKEE (reference sequence).

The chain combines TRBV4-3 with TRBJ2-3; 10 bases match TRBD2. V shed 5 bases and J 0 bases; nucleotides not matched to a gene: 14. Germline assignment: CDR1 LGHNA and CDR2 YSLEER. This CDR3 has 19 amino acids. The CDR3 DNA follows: TGCGCCAGCAGCTACCGGACTAGCGGTACCACGCTCAGCACAGATACGCAGTATTTT. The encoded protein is CASSYRTSGTTLSTDTQYF.

As DNA, the CDR3 is TGTGCCAGCAGTTACCTCGGACAGGGAGTCTATGGCTACACCTTC. Protein product: CASSYLGQGVYGYTF. V gene TRBV6-5 combines with J gene TRBJ1-2, with 8 bases identical to TRBD1. Germline V CDR1 and CDR2: MNHEY, SVGAGI. The CDR3 covers 15 residues. Trimming removed 2 bases from V and 4 bases from J; junction bases left unmatched: 6.

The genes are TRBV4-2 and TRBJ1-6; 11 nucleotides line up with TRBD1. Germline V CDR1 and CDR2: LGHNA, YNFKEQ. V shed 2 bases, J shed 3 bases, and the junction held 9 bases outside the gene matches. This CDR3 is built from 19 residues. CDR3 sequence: CASSQLRTGGQVYNSPLHF. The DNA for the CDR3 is TGTGCCAGCAGCCAACTCCGGACAGGGGGCCAGGTCTATAATTCACCCCTCCACTTT.

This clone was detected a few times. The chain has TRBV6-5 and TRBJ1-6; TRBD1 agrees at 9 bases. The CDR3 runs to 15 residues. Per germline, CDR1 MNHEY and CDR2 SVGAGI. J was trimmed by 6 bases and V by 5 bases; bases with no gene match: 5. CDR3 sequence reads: CASSKMTGGNSPLHF. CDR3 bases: TGTGCCAGCAGTAAAATGACAGGGGGTAATTCACCCCTCCACTTT.

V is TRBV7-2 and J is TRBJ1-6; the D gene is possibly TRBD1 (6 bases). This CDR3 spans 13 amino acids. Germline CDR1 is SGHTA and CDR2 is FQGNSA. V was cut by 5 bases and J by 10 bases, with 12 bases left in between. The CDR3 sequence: CASSRQGRSPLHF. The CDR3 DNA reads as TGTGCCAGCAGCCGGCAGGGGAGGTCACCCCTCCACTTT.

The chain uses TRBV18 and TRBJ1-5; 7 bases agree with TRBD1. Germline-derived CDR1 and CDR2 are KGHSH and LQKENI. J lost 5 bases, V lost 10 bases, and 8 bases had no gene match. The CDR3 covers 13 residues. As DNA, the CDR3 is TGTGCCACCACCGGGACAGAAGATCAGCCCCAGCATTTT. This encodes CATTGTEDQPQHF.